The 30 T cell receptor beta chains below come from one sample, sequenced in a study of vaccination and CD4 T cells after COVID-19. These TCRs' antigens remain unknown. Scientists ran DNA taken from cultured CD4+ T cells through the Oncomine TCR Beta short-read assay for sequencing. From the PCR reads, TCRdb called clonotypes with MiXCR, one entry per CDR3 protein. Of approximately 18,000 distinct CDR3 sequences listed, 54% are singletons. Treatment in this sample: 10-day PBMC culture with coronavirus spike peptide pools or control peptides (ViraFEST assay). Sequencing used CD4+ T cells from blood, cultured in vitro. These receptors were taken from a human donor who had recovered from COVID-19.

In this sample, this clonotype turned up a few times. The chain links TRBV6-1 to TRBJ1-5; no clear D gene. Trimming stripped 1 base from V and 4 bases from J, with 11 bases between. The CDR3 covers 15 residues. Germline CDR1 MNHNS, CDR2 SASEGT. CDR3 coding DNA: TGTGCCAGCAGTGAAGGGTCGATAGATAATCAGCCCCAGCATTTT. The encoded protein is CASSEGSIDNQPQHF.

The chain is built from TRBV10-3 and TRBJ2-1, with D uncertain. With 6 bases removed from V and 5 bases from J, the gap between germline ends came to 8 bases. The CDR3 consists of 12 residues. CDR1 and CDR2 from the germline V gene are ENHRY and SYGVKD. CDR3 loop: CAIRDDHNEQFF. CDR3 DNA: TGTGCCATCAGAGATGACCACAATGAGCAGTTCTTC.

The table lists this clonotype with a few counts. The CDR3 loop reads CSAREPGAEAFF. DNA for the CDR3: TGCAGTGCTAGAGAGCCGGGGGCGGAAGCTTTCTTT. J is TRBJ1-1 and V is TRBV20-1; D possibly corresponds to TRBD1 (6 bases). The germline V and J ends were trimmed by 0 bases and 8 bases, with 10 bases remaining between them. Germline values: CDR1 DFQATT, CDR2 SNEGSKA (reference sequence). The length of the CDR3 is 12 residues.

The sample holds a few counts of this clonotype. The CDR3 sequence: CASSPPHLEAFF. The CDR3 coding sequence is TGTGCCAGCAGTCCACCACACTTAGAAGCTTTCTTT. The chain employs TRBV7-2 and TRBJ1-1; D uncertain. The CDR3 extends over 12 amino acids. Germline V CDR1 and CDR2: SGHTA, FQGNSA. Trimming took 6 bases from V and 8 from J, leaving 13 bases between them.

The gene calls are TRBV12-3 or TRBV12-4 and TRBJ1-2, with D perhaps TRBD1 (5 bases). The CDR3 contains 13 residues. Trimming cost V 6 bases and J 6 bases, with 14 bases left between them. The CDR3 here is CASSLGPWDGYTF. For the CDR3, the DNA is TGTGCCAGCAGCCTGGGACCATGGGATGGCTACACCTTC.

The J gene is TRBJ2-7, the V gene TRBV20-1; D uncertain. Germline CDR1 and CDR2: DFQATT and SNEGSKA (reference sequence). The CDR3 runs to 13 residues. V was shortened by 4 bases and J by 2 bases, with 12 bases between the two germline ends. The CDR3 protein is CSATPGEAYEQYF. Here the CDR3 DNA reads TGCAGTGCTACCCCGGGCGAAGCCTACGAGCAGTACTTC.

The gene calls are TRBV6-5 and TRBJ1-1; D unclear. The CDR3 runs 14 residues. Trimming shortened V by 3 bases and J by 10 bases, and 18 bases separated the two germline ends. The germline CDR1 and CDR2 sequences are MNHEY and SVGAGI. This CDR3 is CASSYSAFPERAFF. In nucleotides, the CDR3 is TGTGCCAGCAGTTATAGTGCCTTTCCTGAGCGAGCTTTCTTT.

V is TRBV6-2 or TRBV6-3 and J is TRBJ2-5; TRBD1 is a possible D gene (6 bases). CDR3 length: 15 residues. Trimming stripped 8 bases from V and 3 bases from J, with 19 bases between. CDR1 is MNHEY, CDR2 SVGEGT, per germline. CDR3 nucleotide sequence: TGTGCCAGCTCCTGGAACAATCAGGGGAAAGAGACCCAGTACTTC. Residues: CASSWNNQGKETQYF.

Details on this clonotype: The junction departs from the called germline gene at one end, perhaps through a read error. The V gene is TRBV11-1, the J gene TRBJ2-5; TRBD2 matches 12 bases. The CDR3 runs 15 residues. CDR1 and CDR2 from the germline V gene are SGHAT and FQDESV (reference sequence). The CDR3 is CARSWTSGKGETQYF. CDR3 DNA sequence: TGTGCCAGAAGCTGGACTAGCGGGAAAGGAGAGACCCAGTACTTC.

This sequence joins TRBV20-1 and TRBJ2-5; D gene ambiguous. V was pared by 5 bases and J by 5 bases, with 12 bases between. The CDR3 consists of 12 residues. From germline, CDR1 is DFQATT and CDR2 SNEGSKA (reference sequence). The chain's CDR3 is CSALGSTETQYF. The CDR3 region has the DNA TGCAGTGCTCTTGGCTCTACCGAGACCCAGTACTTC.

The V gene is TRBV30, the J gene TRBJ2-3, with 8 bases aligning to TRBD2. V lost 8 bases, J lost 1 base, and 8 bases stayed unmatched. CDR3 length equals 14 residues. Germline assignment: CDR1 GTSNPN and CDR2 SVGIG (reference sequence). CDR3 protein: CAGRSAGGTDTQYF. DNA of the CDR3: TGTGCCGGACGCTCAGCGGGGGGCACAGATACGCAGTATTTT.

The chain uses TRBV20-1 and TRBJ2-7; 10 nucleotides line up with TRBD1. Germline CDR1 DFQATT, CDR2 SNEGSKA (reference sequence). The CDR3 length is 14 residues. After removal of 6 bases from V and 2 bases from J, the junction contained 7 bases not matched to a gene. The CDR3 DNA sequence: TGCAGTGCAACGACAGGGGGCCTCCCCTACGAGCAGTACTTC. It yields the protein CSATTGGLPYEQYF.

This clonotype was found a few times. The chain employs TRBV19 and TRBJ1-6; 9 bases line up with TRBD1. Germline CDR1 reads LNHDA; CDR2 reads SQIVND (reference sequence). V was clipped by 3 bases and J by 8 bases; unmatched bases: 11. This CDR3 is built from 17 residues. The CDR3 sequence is CASSIYTGGAQDSPLHF. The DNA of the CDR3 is TGTGCCAGTAGTATCTACACAGGGGGCGCCCAGGATTCACCCCTCCACTTT.

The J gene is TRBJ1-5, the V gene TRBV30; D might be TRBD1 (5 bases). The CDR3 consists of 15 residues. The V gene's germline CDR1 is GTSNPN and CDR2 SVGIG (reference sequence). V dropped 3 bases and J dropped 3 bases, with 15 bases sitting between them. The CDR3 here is CAWSGAGPINQPQHF. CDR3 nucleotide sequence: TGTGCCTGGAGCGGCGCGGGACCGATCAATCAGCCCCAGCATTTT.

The CDR3, as DNA: TGTGCCAGCAGCCGGGACAGGGAAGAGACCCAGTACTTC. It specifies CASSRDREETQYF. This chain joins TRBV11-2 and TRBJ2-5; 9 positions agree with TRBD1. Trimming removed 5 bases from V and 3 bases from J; junction bases left unmatched: 1. The CDR3 is made up of 13 amino acids. Germline CDR1 SGHAT, CDR2 FQNNGV.

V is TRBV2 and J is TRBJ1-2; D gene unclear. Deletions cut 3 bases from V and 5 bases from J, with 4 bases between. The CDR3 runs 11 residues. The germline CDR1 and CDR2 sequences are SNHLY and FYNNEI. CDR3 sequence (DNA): TGTGCCAGCAGTGATAATTATGGCTACACCTTC. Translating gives CASSDNYGYTF.

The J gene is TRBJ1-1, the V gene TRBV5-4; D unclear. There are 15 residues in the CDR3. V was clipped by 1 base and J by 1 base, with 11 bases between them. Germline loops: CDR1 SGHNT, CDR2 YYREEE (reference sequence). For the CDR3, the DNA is TGTGCCAGCAGCTTGAGGGTCCAGAGGAACACTGAAGCTTTCTTT. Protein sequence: CASSLRVQRNTEAFF.

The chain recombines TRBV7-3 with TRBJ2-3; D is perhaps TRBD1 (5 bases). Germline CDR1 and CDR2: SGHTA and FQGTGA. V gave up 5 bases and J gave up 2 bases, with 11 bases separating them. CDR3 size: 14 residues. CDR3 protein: CASSPGHTTDTQYF. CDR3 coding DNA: TGTGCCAGCAGCCCTGGACACACCACAGATACGCAGTATTTT.

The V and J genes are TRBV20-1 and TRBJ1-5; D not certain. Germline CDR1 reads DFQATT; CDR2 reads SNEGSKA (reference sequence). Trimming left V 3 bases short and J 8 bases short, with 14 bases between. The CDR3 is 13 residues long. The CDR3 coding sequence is TGCAGTGCTAGTAAAGGGTTAAATGAGCCCCAGCATTTT. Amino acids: CSASKGLNEPQHF.

The CDR3 DNA reads TGTGCCAGCAGCTTAACAGGGCGTGATAAACTGTTTTTT. Translation: CASSLTGRDKLFF. The chain has TRBV7-2 and TRBJ1-4, with D perhaps TRBD1 (6 bases). CDR3 length equals 13 residues. V lost 2 bases, J lost 11 bases, and 12 bases lay in between. The germline V gene encodes CDR1 SGHTA and CDR2 FQGNSA.

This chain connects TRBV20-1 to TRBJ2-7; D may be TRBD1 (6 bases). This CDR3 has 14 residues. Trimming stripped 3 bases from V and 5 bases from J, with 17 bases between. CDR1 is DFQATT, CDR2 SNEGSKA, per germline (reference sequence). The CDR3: CSARLGAGKDEQYF. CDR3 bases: TGCAGTGCTAGGCTGGGGGCAGGAAAGGACGAGCAGTACTTC.

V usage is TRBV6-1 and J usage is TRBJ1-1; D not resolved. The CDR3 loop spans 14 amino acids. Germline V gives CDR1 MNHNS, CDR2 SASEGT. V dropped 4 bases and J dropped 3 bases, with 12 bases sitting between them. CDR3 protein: CASSGHRLDTEAFF. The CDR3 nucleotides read TGTGCCAGCAGTGGACACCGCCTGGACACTGAAGCTTTCTTT.

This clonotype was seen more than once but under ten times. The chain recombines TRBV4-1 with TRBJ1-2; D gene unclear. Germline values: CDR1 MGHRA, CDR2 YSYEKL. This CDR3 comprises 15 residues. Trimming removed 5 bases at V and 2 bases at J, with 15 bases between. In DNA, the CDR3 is TGCGCCAGCAGCTACCAGGACCTAGAAAACTATGGCTACACCTTC. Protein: CASSYQDLENYGYTF.

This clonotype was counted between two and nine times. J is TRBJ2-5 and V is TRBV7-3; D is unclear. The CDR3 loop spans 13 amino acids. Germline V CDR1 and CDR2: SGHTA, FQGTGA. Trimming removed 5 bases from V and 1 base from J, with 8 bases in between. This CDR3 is CASSLQTQETQYF. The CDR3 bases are TGTGCCAGCAGCCTCCAGACCCAAGAGACCCAGTACTTC. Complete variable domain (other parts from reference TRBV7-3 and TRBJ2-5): GAGVSQTPSNKVTEKGKYVELRCDPISGHTALYWYRQSLGQGPEFLIYFQGTGAADDSGLPNDRFFAVRPEGSVSTLKIQRTERGDSAVYLCASSLQTQETQYFGPGTRLLVL.

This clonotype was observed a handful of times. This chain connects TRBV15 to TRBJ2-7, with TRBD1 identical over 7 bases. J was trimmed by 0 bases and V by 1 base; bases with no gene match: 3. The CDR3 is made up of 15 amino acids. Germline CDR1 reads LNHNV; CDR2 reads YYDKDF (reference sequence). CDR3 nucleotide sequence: TGTGCCACCAGCAGAGCAGGGGGTTTCTCCTACGAGCAGTACTTC. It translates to CATSRAGGFSYEQYF.

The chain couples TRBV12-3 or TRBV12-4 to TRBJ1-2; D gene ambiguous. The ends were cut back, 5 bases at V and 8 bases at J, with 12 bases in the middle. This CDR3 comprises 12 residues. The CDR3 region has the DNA TGTGCCAGCAGTAGCCGGGTGACCGGCTACACCTTC. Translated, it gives CASSSRVTGYTF.

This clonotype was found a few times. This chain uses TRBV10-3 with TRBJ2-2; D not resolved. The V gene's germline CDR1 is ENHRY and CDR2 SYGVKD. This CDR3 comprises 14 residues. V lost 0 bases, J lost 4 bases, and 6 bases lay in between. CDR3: CAISESLTTGELFF. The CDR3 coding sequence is TGTGCCATCAGTGAGTCTTTGACCACCGGGGAGCTGTTTTTT.

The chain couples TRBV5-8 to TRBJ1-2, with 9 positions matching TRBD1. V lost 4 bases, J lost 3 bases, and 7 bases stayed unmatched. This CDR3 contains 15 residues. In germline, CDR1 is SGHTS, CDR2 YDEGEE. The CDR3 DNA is TGTGCCAGCAGCCTACAGGGGGCTGTCTACTATGGCTACACCTTC. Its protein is CASSLQGAVYYGYTF.

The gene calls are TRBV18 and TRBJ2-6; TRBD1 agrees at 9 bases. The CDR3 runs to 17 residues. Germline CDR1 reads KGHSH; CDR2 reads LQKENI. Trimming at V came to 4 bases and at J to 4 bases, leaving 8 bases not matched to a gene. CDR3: CASSREQGAEGANVLTF. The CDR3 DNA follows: TGTGCCAGCTCACGGGAACAGGGGGCAGAAGGGGCCAACGTCCTGACTTTC.

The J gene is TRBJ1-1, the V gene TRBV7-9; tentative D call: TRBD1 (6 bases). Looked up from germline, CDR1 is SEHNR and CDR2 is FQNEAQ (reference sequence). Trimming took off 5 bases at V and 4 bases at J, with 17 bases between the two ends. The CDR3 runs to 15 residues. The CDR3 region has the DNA TGTGCCAGCAGCCAGGCCAGGGGTGTTAGCACTGAAGCTTTCTTT. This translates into CASSQARGVSTEAFF.